These T cell receptor beta chains were read from a single sample in a study of T cells in Graves' hyperthyroidism and ophthalmopathy. TCRdb re-derived calls from the multiplex PCR reads in MiXCR, one entry per CDR3 protein. The table has fewer than 550,000 distinct CDR3 sequences, approximately 25% seen once; the top ten hold about 10%. Sequencing was carried out using blood. These receptors were obtained from a woman aged 30 to 39 with Graves' ophthalmopathy. CDR3s include the opening cysteine and the closing phenylalanine or tryptophan. A D gene is named only where the DNA matches it firmly. Size is stated for part of the rows, as once, few or many counts, or as a class when the clone is expanded.

j_call,v_call,d_call,cdr3_length,clone_size,cdr3_nt,cdr3_aa
TRBJ2-7,TRBV11-2,TRBD1,14,many,TGTGCCAGCAGTCCATTACAGGGGTACCACGAGCAGTACTTC,CASSPLQGYHEQYF
TRBJ2-7,TRBV6-9,NA,15,many,TGTGCCAGCAGTTATGTCAGGTTGCTTTCTTACGAGCAGTACTTC,CASSYVRLLSYEQYF
TRBJ1-1,TRBV5-1,NA,14,many,TGCGCCAGCAGCTTGGGGGCCCTGAACACTGAAGCTTTCTTT,CASSLGALNTEAFF
TRBJ1-2,TRBV24-1,NA,14,many,TGTGCCACCAGTGGCCCTACAGGGAACTATGGCTACACCTTC,CATSGPTGNYGYTF
TRBJ1-2,TRBV10-2,NA,14,few,TGCGCCAGCAGTGAGCCAGACAGAGACTATGGCTACACCTTC,CASSEPDRDYGYTF
TRBJ1-5,TRBV7-8,TRBD1,18,many,TGTGCCAGCAGCTACTCGGGACAGGGGACTTATAGCAATCAGCCCCAGCATTTT,CASSYSGQGTYSNQPQHF
TRBJ1-2,TRBV7-2,TRBD1,14,many,TGTGCCAGCAGCTTAGAGCCCAGGGGGCTAGGCTACACCTTC,CASSLEPRGLGYTF
TRBJ1-1,TRBV7-9,TRBD1,13,many,TGTGCCAGCACCACGGACAGGGTCACTGAAGCTTTCTTT,CASTTDRVTEAFF
TRBJ2-5,TRBV20-1,TRBD2,16,many,TGCAGTGCTAGAGATCGGACTAGCGGGGGAGGGGAGACCCAGTACTTC,CSARDRTSGGGETQYF
TRBJ2-5,TRBV7-8,NA,14,NA,TGTGCCAGCAGCTTAGTTCCGGGTATACAGACCCAGTACTTC,CASSLVPGIQTQYF
TRBJ2-7,TRBV9,NA,14,many,TGTGCCAGCAGCCCACTCATAAAACCTTACGAGCAGTACTTC,CASSPLIKPYEQYF
TRBJ2-7,TRBV29-1,TRBD1,11,many,TGCAGCGTTGGACAGGGTACCGAGCAGTACTTC,CSVGQGTEQYF
TRBJ1-1,TRBV29-1,TRBD1,13,many,TGCAGCGTTGATGGCCAGGGGGGGACTGAAGCTTTCTTT,CSVDGQGGTEAFF
TRBJ2-7,TRBV6-1,NA,12,many,TGTGCCAGCGTGGACAGAGCCTACGAGCAGTACTTC,CASVDRAYEQYF
TRBJ2-7,TRBV6-2/TRBV6-3,TRBD2,21,few,TGTGCCAGCAGTTACGGGACCCTACCGGGACTAAAACTAGGGAACTACTACGAGCAGTACTTC,CASSYGTLPGLKLGNYYEQYF
TRBJ2-7,TRBV20-1,NA,13,NA,TGCAGTGTGGCCGGGACCCCTTCCTACGAGCAGTACTTC,CSVAGTPSYEQYF
TRBJ1-3,TRBV6-5,NA,15,many,TGTGCCAGCAGTTTCCCAGGGGCGTCTGGAAACACCATATATTTT,CASSFPGASGNTIYF
TRBJ2-7,TRBV6-1,TRBD2,16,NA,TGTGCCAGCAGCCAAGGCGGACTAGCGGGATCGGAAGAGCAGTACTTC,CASSQGGLAGSEEQYF
TRBJ1-2,TRBV5-1,NA,14,many,TGCGCCAGCAGCATAGCCGGGCCCAGCTATGGCTACACCTTC,CASSIAGPSYGYTF
TRBJ1-2,TRBV2,NA,12,many,TGTGCCAGCAGTGAGTGGGGACGGGGCTACACCTTC,CASSEWGRGYTF
TRBJ2-7,TRBV11-2,TRBD1,15,NA,TGTGCCAGCAGCCTCGACAGGGTCTACGACTACGAGCAGTACTTC,CASSLDRVYDYEQYF
TRBJ1-1,TRBV28,NA,16,many,TGTGCCAGCATCCAGGGAGGCGGCTGGGTGAACACTGAAGCTTTCTTT,CASIQGGGWVNTEAFF
TRBJ2-4,TRBV2,NA,16,many,TGTGCCAGCACCCTTGAAGTTGCGGGGACCAAAAACATTCAGTACTTC,CASTLEVAGTKNIQYF
TRBJ2-3,TRBV7-9,NA,14,few,TGTGCCAGCAGCTTTTCTCCAGTTACAGATACGCAGTATTTT,CASSFSPVTDTQYF
TRBJ2-5,TRBV2,TRBD1,15,NA,TGTGCCAGCAGTCTAACACAGGGGAACCAAGAGACCCAGTACTTC,CASSLTQGNQETQYF
TRBJ2-7,TRBV12-3/TRBV12-4,NA,14,many,TGTGCCAGCAGTTTAAGCCCACATAGCTACGAGCAGTACTTC,CASSLSPHSYEQYF
TRBJ2-2,TRBV12-5,NA,13,NA,TGTGCTAGTGGTTTCGGAGAGATCGGGGAGCTGTTTTTT,CASGFGEIGELFF
TRBJ2-7,TRBV20-1,NA,14,many,TGCAGTGCTAGGAACGGGTTTAACTCCTACGAGCAGTACTTC,CSARNGFNSYEQYF
TRBJ2-5,TRBV12-3/TRBV12-4,NA,13,many,TGTGCCAGCAGTTATACAGGAGGGGAGACCCAGTACTTC,CASSYTGGETQYF
TRBJ1-1,TRBV2,NA,10,many,TGTGCCATCCAACGTAGTATGACTTTCTTT,CAIQRSMTFF
TRBJ2-7,TRBV6-5,NA,14,many,TGTGCCAGCAGTTACTGGACGGCCTTCTACGAGCAGTACTTC,CASSYWTAFYEQYF
TRBJ2-7,TRBV12-3/TRBV12-4,NA,11,NA,TGTGCCAGCAGTCCCTCGGCAGAGCAGTACTTC,CASSPSAEQYF
TRBJ2-7,TRBV27,NA,15,many,TGTGCCAGCAGCCGTACAGGACTGATCGACTACGAGCAGTACTTC,CASSRTGLIDYEQYF
TRBJ2-5,TRBV28,NA,14,once,TGTGCCAGCAGTCCTCCTCGGGCGGTAGAGACCCAGTACTTC,CASSPPRAVETQYF
TRBJ2-5,TRBV5-1,TRBD2,15,NA,TGCGCCAGCAGCCCCATAGCGGGGGGCGGGGAGACCCAGTACTTC,CASSPIAGGGETQYF
TRBJ1-5,TRBV12-3/TRBV12-4,TRBD1,15,many,TGTGCCAGCAGCGGACAGGCTGATAGCAATCAGCCCCAGCATTTT,CASSGQADSNQPQHF
TRBJ1-2,TRBV5-4,NA,16,many,TGTGCCAGCAGCCCGTTGGGGGGGCAGGCGAGTTATGGCTACACCTTC,CASSPLGGQASYGYTF
TRBJ2-7,TRBV4-1,NA,14,NA,TGCGCCAGCAGCCAACTGCAGGTCTCCTACGAGCAGTACTTC,CASSQLQVSYEQYF
TRBJ1-2,TRBV6-5,NA,15,few,TGTGCCAGCAGTTACACCCGGACTTTTAACTATGGCTACACCTTC,CASSYTRTFNYGYTF
TRBJ2-7,TRBV11-3,TRBD1,15,many,TGTGCCAGCAGCCCGATGACAGGGGGGACCTACGAGCAGTACTTC,CASSPMTGGTYEQYF
TRBJ2-1,TRBV7-3,NA,13,NA,TGTGCCAGCAGCTTAGGGCAGGGGTTTGAGCAGTTCTTC,CASSLGQGFEQFF
TRBJ1-1,TRBV20-1,NA,12,once,TGCAGTGCTAGAGACACGACCCGCGGAGCTTTCTTT,CSARDTTRGAFF
TRBJ2-5,TRBV29-1,TRBD1,13,many,TGCAGCGTAGCCGGGACAGGGGGGGAGACCCAGTACTTC,CSVAGTGGETQYF
TRBJ2-6,TRBV15,NA,18,many,TGTGCCACCAGCTCAGCCCAGGGCGGAAGCTCTGGGGCCAACGTCCTGACTTTC,CATSSAQGGSSGANVLTF
TRBJ1-1,TRBV4-1,NA,12,many,TGCGCCAGCAGCCAAGATACAGGTGGGACTTTCTTT,CASSQDTGGTFF
TRBJ2-7,TRBV20-1,TRBD1,12,many,TGCAGTGCCAAGGGACAGGGTCGCGAGCAGTACTTC,CSAKGQGREQYF
TRBJ2-7,TRBV9,NA,17,NA,TGTGCCAGCAGCGCAGCCGGGGAAGGCCTAAAGGACTACGAGCAGTACTTC,CASSAAGEGLKDYEQYF
TRBJ1-1,TRBV30,NA,11,many,TGTGCCTGGAGCCAACAGGGTCCCTCTTTCTTT,CAWSQQGPSFF
TRBJ2-5,TRBV20-1,NA,12,few,TGCAGTGCTCGACAGAACCAAGAGACCCAGTACTTC,CSARQNQETQYF
TRBJ1-1,TRBV7-9,TRBD1,14,many,TGTGCCAGCAGTCAAGTAGACAGGGGCACTGAAGCTTTCTTT,CASSQVDRGTEAFF
TRBJ1-1,TRBV6-2/TRBV6-3,NA,13,many,TGTGCCAGCAAGAGGGGGACGGACACTGAAGCTTTCTTT,CASKRGTDTEAFF
TRBJ1-3,TRBV12-3/TRBV12-4,NA,12,NA,TGTGCCAGCAGTTTTGAGGTGGTAACCATATATTTT,CASSFEVVTIYF
TRBJ2-7,TRBV5-1,NA,16,NA,TGCGCCAGCAGCTTTGACTCAGCCTCCTTCTCCTACGAGCAGTACTTC,CASSFDSASFSYEQYF